This TCR beta chain was found in a study of T-cell reconstitution after alpha-beta-depleted transplantation in children. This clonotype was detected only a few times. Antigen specificity is unknown. The V end lost 6 bases, the J end lost 5 bases, and 19 bases lay between the germline ends. The CDR3 contains 14 residues. In germline, CDR1 is DFQATT, CDR2 SNEGSKA (reference sequence). Study-wide results and caveats: At day 60, the high TCRbeta diversity found in some patients originated from recipient T cells and thymic progenitors that had survived. A year post-transplant, T-cell counts and diversity derived mostly from newly produced T cells.

Unique molecular identifiers were incorporated when the TCRbeta library was constructed. TCRdb re-derived calls from the PCR reads in MiXCR, one entry per CDR3 protein. The top ten hold 0.79% of the sample, which has around 700,000 distinct CDR3 sequences, about an eighth seen once. The sequence derives from a girl under 10 years old with congenital amegakaryocytic thrombocytopenia, due to receive a stem cell transplant. The input for sequencing was PBMCs, taken before TCRalphabeta/CD19-depleted stem cell transplant. This rearrangement joins TRBV20-1 to TRBJ2-5, with D perhaps TRBD2 (5 bases). DNA of the CDR3: TGCAGTGCCCCCCCCCTAGCTCGCGGGGAGACCCAGTACTTC. This sequence encodes CSAPPLARGETQYF.